This passage covers 12 T cell receptor beta chains from one sample sequenced in a study of blood T cell repertoires in COVID-19 (dated by TCRdb to about 2020). Preparation of the library involved the immunoSEQ multiplex PCR assay. The clones in this table, taken by TCRdb from immuneACCESS, are in-frame only. Not every clone is retained; where verified, under half of the shortfall comes from an unresolved V gene, and the cause of the rest is unknown. A total of some 450,000 clones appear in this sample, approximately 90% of them only once. The ten largest clones add up to around 0.92% of the sample. The sample was peripheral blood. The receptors come from a man aged 18 to 30 with COVID-19, enrolled during active disease.

V and J are TRBV7-9 and TRBJ2-2; the D is unclear. The V gene lost 3 bases and the J gene lost 3 bases, with 5 bases spanning the gap. Per germline, CDR1 SEHNR and CDR2 FQNEAQ (reference sequence). The CDR3 extends over 13 amino acids. The CDR3: CASSFRDTGELFF. The CDR3 nucleotides are TGTGCCAGCAGCTTCCGGGACACCGGGGAGCTGTTTTTT.

The V call is TRBV5-1, the J call TRBJ2-2, with 8 positions matching TRBD1. Germline loops: CDR1 SGHRS, CDR2 YFSETQ. This CDR3 comprises 17 residues. Unmatched junction bases numbered 6, after V lost 0 bases and J lost 2 bases. CDR3 residues: CASSLGDRRANTGELFF. DNA for the CDR3: TGCGCCAGCAGCTTGGGGGACAGGCGCGCTAACACCGGGGAGCTGTTTTTT.

This clone was seen a handful of times. This chain connects TRBV4-1 to TRBJ1-5; TRBD1 aligns across 10 bases. The ends lost 4 bases at V and 4 bases at J; junction bases unmatched: 7. The CDR3 has 16 residues. CDR1 is MGHRA, CDR2 YSYEKL, per germline. The DNA of the CDR3 is TGCGCCAGCAGCCCCTACTCGGGACAGGGGAATCAGCCCCAGCATTTT. It encodes CASSPYSGQGNQPQHF.

V is TRBV18 and J is TRBJ2-7; 7 nucleotides align to TRBD1. CDR3 size: 14 residues. Per germline, CDR1 KGHSH and CDR2 LQKENI. V shed 2 bases and J 1 base; nucleotides not matched to a gene: 2. CDR3 sequence (DNA): TGTGCCAGCTCACCAGGGACAGTGTCCTACGAGCAGTACTTC. Translated: CASSPGTVSYEQYF.

J is TRBJ2-3 and V is TRBV7-9; tentatively, D is TRBD1 (5 bases). The germline CDR1 and CDR2 sequences are SEHNR and FQNEAQ (reference sequence). Trimming stripped 8 bases from V and 1 base from J, with 16 bases between. This CDR3 contains 15 residues. The CDR3 spells CASERNRGGTDTQYF. The CDR3 DNA follows: TGTGCCAGCGAGAGGAATAGGGGTGGCACAGATACGCAGTATTTT.

This chain joins TRBV6-5 and TRBJ2-1, with a tentative D call TRBD2 (7 bases). The CDR3 is 14 residues long. Trimming stripped 6 bases from V and 2 bases from J, with 11 bases between. CDR1 and CDR2 from the germline V gene are MNHEY and SVGAGI. The CDR3 is CASSRRGPYNEQFF. For the CDR3, the DNA is TGTGCCAGCAGCCGGCGGGGGCCCTACAATGAGCAGTTCTTC.

This clone is a singleton in its sample. The V call is TRBV23-1, the J call TRBJ2-4; possibly TRBD2 for D (5 bases). TRBV23-1 falls under the ORF class, with uncertain function. CDR3 length equals 13 residues. V was shortened by 7 bases and J by 0 bases, with 7 bases between the two germline ends. CDR3 sequence reads: CASMREAKNIQYF. CDR3 coding DNA: TGCGCCAGCATGAGGGAAGCCAAAAACATTCAGTACTTC.

This clone was found once. The chain combines TRBV13 with TRBJ1-3; D is uncertain. Trimming shortened V by 6 bases and J by 2 bases, and 8 bases separated the two germline ends. In germline, CDR1 is PRHDT, CDR2 FYEKMQ (reference sequence). The CDR3 spans 13 residues. DNA for the CDR3: TGTGCCAGCAGTGAAGAGGCTGGAAACACCATATATTTT. This translates into CASSEEAGNTIYF.

This clone was counted between two and nine times. This chain joins TRBV6-5 and TRBJ2-7; 9 nucleotides align to TRBD1. Germline loops: CDR1 MNHEY, CDR2 SVGAGI. V shed 8 bases, J shed 9 bases, and the junction held 14 bases outside the gene matches. This CDR3 is built from 14 residues. The CDR3 nucleotides read TGTGCCAGCGGTTCCGGGACAGGGCCTTTTGGGCAGTACTTC. Translated, it gives CASGSGTGPFGQYF.

The chain couples TRBV2 to TRBJ1-2; D gene unclear. The CDR3 consists of 13 residues. Between the trimmed V and J ends, which lost 3 bases and 4 bases, there was a span of 9 bases. Germline lookup yields CDR1 SNHLY and CDR2 FYNNEI. In nucleotides, the CDR3 is TGTGCCAGCAGTGAGATAGGGAGCTATGGCTACACCTTC. This gives the protein CASSEIGSYGYTF.

V usage is TRBV19 and J usage is TRBJ2-5, with D possibly being TRBD1 (5 bases). This CDR3 is 15 amino acids long. The germline V gene encodes CDR1 LNHDA and CDR2 SQIVND (reference sequence). V dropped 2 bases and J dropped 2 bases, with 12 bases sitting between them. In nucleotides, the CDR3 is TGTGCCAGTAGTATAACAGGTTATGTACAAGAGACCCAGTACTTC. Translated: CASSITGYVQETQYF.

The chain employs TRBV2 and TRBJ2-3; 10 bases align to TRBD2. The V gene's germline CDR1 is SNHLY and CDR2 FYNNEI. J was trimmed by 3 bases and V by 7 bases; bases with no gene match: 7. The CDR3 loop spans 15 amino acids. CDR3 nucleotides: TGTGCCAGCAAACCCCAGCGGGGGGGTACAGATACGCAGTATTTT. The encoded protein is CASKPQRGGTDTQYF.